Following are 19 T cell receptor beta chains from one sample sequenced in a study of cytomegalovirus exposure and HLA in healthy donors. Both 60 Vbeta primers and 13 Jbeta primers went into the PCR. Using immunoSEQ multiplex PCR, the repertoire was profiled, and TCRdb retains in-frame clones only, with some absent. Found here are approximately 77,000 clones, around 66% of them singletons; the top ten hold 4.9%. The sample comprised PBMCs. Receptor source: a man aged 55 to 70 in good health and CMV-seropositive.

The rearrangement joins TRBV25-1 to TRBJ2-7, with TRBD2 identical over 9 bases. The germline CDR1 and CDR2 sequences are MGHDK and SYGVNS. The CDR3 loop spans 14 amino acids. J lost 1 base, V lost 3 bases, and 1 base had no gene match. The CDR3 DNA sequence: TGTGCCAGCAGTGAGCTAGCGGGATCCTACGAGCAGTACTTC. Protein product: CASSELAGSYEQYF.

Concerning this clone: The same CDR3 also results from other DNA sequences found in this sample. The V and J genes are TRBV10-1 and TRBJ2-1; 8 nucleotides line up with TRBD2. This CDR3 contains 14 residues. CDR1 WNHNN and CDR2 SYGVQD come from the germline V gene (reference sequence). J was trimmed by 6 bases and V by 6 bases; bases with no gene match: 7. CDR3 DNA: TGCGCCAGCAGCCAAGGACTAGCAGGCAATGAGCAGTTCTTC. It translates to CASSQGLAGNEQFF.

With regard to this clone: At one boundary the junction diverges from the germline segment, which might be a read error. The chain has TRBV7-6 and TRBJ2-7; D is possibly TRBD1 (5 bases). The CDR3 loop spans 13 amino acids. CDR1 is SGHVS and CDR2 is FNYEAQ in the germline V gene. The CDR3 here is CASSLEKTSPRVF. The CDR3 coding sequence is TGTGCCAGCAGCTTAGAAAAAACCTCACCCAGGGTCTTC.

The rearrangement joins TRBV7-9 to TRBJ2-5; no firm D call. Germline assignment: CDR1 SEHNR and CDR2 FQNEAQ (reference sequence). V was trimmed by 2 bases and J by 1 base, leaving 11 bases between them. The CDR3 extends over 15 amino acids. CDR3 loop: CASSLFGGTQETQYF. CDR3 nucleotides: TGTGCCAGCAGCTTATTTGGTGGCACCCAAGAGACCCAGTACTTC. Full variable domain (outside the CDR3, taken from reference TRBV7-9 and TRBJ2-5): DTGVSQNPRHKITKRGQNVTFRCDPISEHNRLYWYRQTLGQGPEFLTYFQNEAQLEKSRLLSDRFSAERPKGSFSTLEIQRTEQGDSAMYLCASSLFGGTQETQYFGPGTRLLVL.

The CDR3 DNA sequence: TGTGCCAGCAGTTTGGGGCGGAAGACAAGCTCCTACGAGCAGTACTTC. It specifies CASSLGRKTSSYEQYF. This chain uses TRBV27 with TRBJ2-7; D is possibly TRBD1 (5 bases). CDR3 length: 16 residues. V was clipped by 3 bases and J by 0 bases, with 15 bases between them. CDR1 MNHEY and CDR2 SMNVEV come from the germline V gene (reference sequence).

CDR3: CASSQDREETQYF. The CDR3, as DNA: TGCGCCAGCAGCCAAGATCGGGAAGAGACCCAGTACTTC. The rearrangement joins TRBV4-3 to TRBJ2-5, with unresolved D. Trimming left V 0 bases short and J 3 bases short, with 5 bases between. Germline CDR1 is LGHNA and CDR2 is YSLEER. This CDR3 comprises 13 residues.

The chain couples TRBV27 to TRBJ2-2; possible D gene TRBD2, 6 bases. The V gene's germline CDR1 is MNHEY and CDR2 SMNVEV (reference sequence). CDR3 length: 14 residues. Trimming cost V 5 bases and J 7 bases, with 14 bases left between them. In DNA form, the CDR3 reads TGTGCCAGCAGTCAGCAGTGGGGAGGCGGGGAGCTGTTTTTT. Protein: CASSQQWGGGELFF.

The chain carries TRBV19 and TRBJ2-2; D unclear. The V gene lost 5 bases and the J gene lost 3 bases, with 10 bases spanning the gap. CDR3 length: 14 residues. Per germline, CDR1 LNHDA and CDR2 SQIVND (reference sequence). CDR3 region: CASSLGLDTGELFF. CDR3 bases: TGTGCCAGTAGTCTAGGGCTAGACACCGGGGAGCTGTTTTTT. Variable domain in full (rest from reference TRBV19 and TRBJ2-2): DGGITQSPKYLFRKEGQNVTLSCEQNLNHDAMYWYRQDPGQGLRLIYYSQIVNDFQKGDIAEGYSVSREKKESFPLTVTSAQKNPTAFYLCASSLGLDTGELFFGEGSRLTVL.

The chain joins TRBV7-9 to TRBJ1-1; a weak D match, TRBD1 (5 bases). V lost 5 bases to trimming and J lost 4 bases, with 11 bases between them. Germline lookup yields CDR1 SEHNR and CDR2 FQNEAQ (reference sequence). The CDR3 length is 13 residues. CDR3 residues: CASSVGRGTEAFF. Here the CDR3 DNA reads TGTGCCAGCAGCGTTGGGAGGGGCACTGAAGCTTTCTTT. The full variable domain, its missing parts supplied by reference TRBV7-9 and TRBJ1-1, is DTGVSQNPRHKITKRGQNVTFRCDPISEHNRLYWYRQTLGQGPEFLTYFQNEAQLEKSRLLSDRFSAERPKGSFSTLEIQRTEQGDSAMYLCASSVGRGTEAFFGQGTRLTVV.

This clone has just one count. This chain connects TRBV5-1 to TRBJ2-5; 7 bases align to TRBD2. The J call may be mistaken, given a closer DNA end match to TRBJ2-7. The CDR3 has 18 amino acids. CDR1 is SGHRS, CDR2 YFSETQ, per germline. The CDR3 DNA reads as TGCGCCAGCAGCTTCGGTGATGGGGAGGGTTTGGGATCCTACGAGCAGTACTTC. Its translation: CASSFGDGEGLGSYEQYF.

The V gene is TRBV30, the J gene TRBJ2-5, with D possibly being TRBD1 (6 bases). The V and J ends lost 4 bases and 1 base respectively, with 16 bases between them. Germline V gene data show CDR1 as GTSNPN and CDR2 as SVGIG (reference sequence). The CDR3 extends over 15 amino acids. The CDR3 DNA reads as TGTGCCTGGAATCCTCGGGGACAATCCCAAGAGACCCAGTACTTC. Residues: CAWNPRGQSQETQYF.

The chain recombines TRBV27 with TRBJ2-7, with 9 bases aligning to TRBD2. The CDR3 extends over 15 amino acids. V lost 5 bases to trimming and J lost 4 bases; unmatched junction nucleotides: 9. Germline V CDR1 and CDR2: MNHEY, SMNVEV (reference sequence). In nucleotides, the CDR3 is TGTGCCAGCAGTCCGACCGGGACTAGCTTTTACGAGCAGTACTTC. Protein product: CASSPTGTSFYEQYF.

The CDR3 coding sequence is TGTGCCAGCAGCGAAAACAGGGGTTACGAGCAGTACTTC. Its translation is CASSENRGYEQYF. The chain combines TRBV6-6 with TRBJ2-7; 7 bases align to TRBD1. The CDR3 totals 13 residues. Germline loops: CDR1 MNHNY, CDR2 SVGAGI (reference sequence). V dropped 6 bases and J dropped 4; count of bases not matched to a gene: 6.

This clone was counted a few times. V and J are TRBV18 and TRBJ2-5, with 7 bases that match TRBD1. J gave up 3 bases and V 1 base, and 14 bases lay outside the gene matches. CDR3 length: 18 amino acids. The germline V gene encodes CDR1 KGHSH and CDR2 LQKENI. In nucleotides, the CDR3 is TGTGCCAGCTCACCACAGTCAGCGACAGGGAGAGCCAAAGAGACCCAGTACTTC. Its translation: CASSPQSATGRAKETQYF. The complete variable domain, with remaining parts taken from reference TRBV18 and TRBJ2-5, reads NAGVMQNPRHLVRRRGQEARLRCSPMKGHSHVYWYRQLPEEGLKFMVYLQKENIIDESGMPKERFSAEFPKEGPSILRIQQVVRGDSAAYFCASSPQSATGRAKETQYFGPGTRLLVL.

The chain is built from TRBV7-9 and TRBJ2-3; 9 bases line up with TRBD1. The CDR3 runs 15 residues. Trimming cost V 5 bases and J 6 bases; bases outside gene matches: 9. Germline CDR1 and CDR2: SEHNR and FQNEAQ (reference sequence). This chain's CDR3 is CASSSGQGLVDTQYF. The CDR3 bases are TGTGCCAGCAGCAGCGGACAGGGGTTGGTTGATACGCAGTATTTT.

The chain carries TRBV7-9 and TRBJ2-3, with 11 bases fitting TRBD2. Germline assignment: CDR1 SEHNR and CDR2 FQNEAQ (reference sequence). V dropped 5 bases and J dropped 5; count of bases not matched to a gene: 6. The length of the CDR3 is 15 residues. The CDR3 here is CASSPTTSGIDTQYF. In DNA, the CDR3 is TGTGCCAGCAGCCCTACGACTAGCGGGATAGATACGCAGTATTTT. Using reference TRBV7-9 and TRBJ2-3 for the parts outside the CDR3, the full variable domain is DTGVSQNPRHKITKRGQNVTFRCDPISEHNRLYWYRQTLGQGPEFLTYFQNEAQLEKSRLLSDRFSAERPKGSFSTLEIQRTEQGDSAMYLCASSPTTSGIDTQYFGPGTRLTVL.

V is TRBV19 and J is TRBJ2-3; D perhaps matches TRBD2 (5 bases). V was shortened by 4 bases and J by 2 bases, with 7 bases between the two germline ends. The germline V gene has CDR1 LNHDA and CDR2 SQIVND (reference sequence). The CDR3 spans 13 residues. The CDR3 coding sequence is TGTGCCAGTAGTAAGCGGTTCACAGATACGCAGTATTTT. It encodes CASSKRFTDTQYF.

V and J are TRBV6-6 and TRBJ1-1; the D is unclear. Per germline, CDR1 MNHNY and CDR2 SVGAGI (reference sequence). The V and J ends lost 4 bases and 5 bases respectively, with 14 bases between them. CDR3 length equals 14 residues. The CDR3 coding sequence is TGTGCCAGCAGTTGGGCGGGAAGGTTGACTGAAGCTTTCTTT. This codes for CASSWAGRLTEAFF.

This chain links TRBV7-9 with TRBJ2-3; 8 nucleotides align to TRBD1. V shed 6 bases and J 0 bases; nucleotides not matched to a gene: 5. The CDR3 contains 15 residues. CDR1 and CDR2 from the germline V gene are SEHNR and FQNEAQ (reference sequence). This CDR3 reads CASRDRVPSTDTQYF. As DNA, the CDR3 is TGTGCCAGCAGGGACAGGGTCCCTAGCACAGATACGCAGTATTTT.